Each of the 28 T cell receptor beta chains below was sequenced from the same sample in a study of T cells in localized non-small cell lung cancer. Sequenced by immunoSEQ multiplex PCR; TCRdb stores in-frame clones only, minus some. The profile covers 53,000 or so clones, with roughly 84% appearing a single time and about a sixth taken by the ten largest. The source was peripheral blood mononuclear cells, collected before any cancer treatment. The receptors were gathered from a man between 35 and 75 years old with stage III lung adenocarcinoma.

This chain uses TRBV6-6 with TRBJ1-1; D gene uncertain. This CDR3 contains 14 residues. Trimming left V 2 bases short and J 11 bases short, with 18 bases between. Germline loops: CDR1 MNHNY, CDR2 SVGAGI (reference sequence). The chain's CDR3 is CASSYTPTGTRAFF. CDR3 bases: TGTGCCAGCAGTTACACGCCGACCGGCACGAGGGCTTTCTTT.

The chain carries TRBV19 and TRBJ2-1; the D gene could be TRBD1 or TRBD2 (6 bases each). The germline V gene encodes CDR1 LNHDA and CDR2 SQIVND (reference sequence). The CDR3 totals 14 residues. The V gene lost 0 bases and the J gene lost 7 bases, with 10 bases spanning the gap. Here the CDR3 DNA reads TGTGCCAGTAGTATAGATCGGGGGCGAAATGAGCAGTTCTTC. Protein sequence: CASSIDRGRNEQFF.

This clone was picked up one time. The chain combines TRBV5-4 with TRBJ2-5; D might be TRBD1 (5 bases). The J call may be in error: the DNA end matches TRBJ2-7 better. The V gene's germline CDR1 is SGHNT and CDR2 YYREEE (reference sequence). The CDR3 spans 13 residues. CDR3 sequence reads: CASSLRGSYEQYF. CDR3 DNA: TGTGCCAGCAGCTTGAGGGGCTCCTACGAGCAGTACTTC.

This rearrangement joins TRBV9 to TRBJ1-1, with 7 nucleotides matching TRBD1. This CDR3 is built from 12 residues. Trimming cost V 3 bases and J 8 bases; bases outside gene matches: 4. Germline V gene data show CDR1 as SGDLS and CDR2 as YYNGEE. As DNA, the CDR3 is TGTGCCAGCAGCGCACGACAGGGCGAAGCTTTCTTT. This gives the protein CASSARQGEAFF.

The chain couples TRBV7-8 to TRBJ1-1; perhaps TRBD1 as D (6 bases). CDR1 is SGHVS and CDR2 is FQNEAQ in the germline V gene. V was cut by 5 bases and J by 0 bases, with 10 bases left in between. The CDR3 is 14 residues long. The CDR3 region has the DNA TGTGCCAGCAGCCTCGAGGGGGTGAACACTGAAGCTTTCTTT. This translates into CASSLEGVNTEAFF.

This clone showed up just a few times. This rearrangement joins TRBV9 to TRBJ2-5; TRBD2 is a possible D gene (7 bases). The V end was cut by 0 bases, the J end by 1 base, with 19 bases between. CDR3 length equals 18 residues. The germline V gene has CDR1 SGDLS and CDR2 YYNGEE. In nucleotides, the CDR3 is TGTGCCAGCAGCGTAGCTACCGGAGGCGGGGGCAGCCAAGAGACCCAGTACTTC. Protein: CASSVATGGGGSQETQYF.

J is TRBJ2-7 and V is TRBV5-1; D remains unclear. V lost 0 bases, J lost 7 bases, and 5 bases lay in between. Germline V gives CDR1 SGHRS, CDR2 YFSETQ. The CDR3 extends over 11 amino acids. The CDR3 is CASSLDGEQYF. The CDR3 DNA reads as TGCGCCAGCAGCTTGGACGGAGAGCAGTACTTC.

About this clone itself: The sample contains more than one DNA sequence encoding this CDR3. This sequence joins TRBV7-2 and TRBJ2-5, with TRBD2 as a possible D gene (6 bases). Trimming pared 3 bases from V and 1 base from J, leaving 6 bases between. This CDR3 has 13 residues. From germline, CDR1 is SGHTA and CDR2 FQGNSA. Here the CDR3 DNA reads TGTGCCAGCAGCTTGGGACTCCAAGAGACCCAGTACTTC. Translating it yields CASSLGLQETQYF.

This clone was detected a few times. The chain is built from TRBV9 and TRBJ1-4; tentatively, D is TRBD1 (6 bases). Germline CDR1 is SGDLS and CDR2 is YYNGEE. Trimming took off 0 bases at V and 4 bases at J, with 10 bases between the two ends. The CDR3 is 15 residues long. This CDR3 reads CASSVAAGVNEKLFF. CDR3 nucleotides: TGTGCCAGCAGCGTAGCGGCAGGGGTTAATGAAAAACTGTTTTTT.

This chain uses TRBV7-6 with TRBJ2-1; tentative D call: TRBD1 (5 bases). CDR1 SGHVS and CDR2 FNYEAQ come from the germline V gene. The CDR3 runs to 14 residues. The V end lost 3 bases, the J end lost 9 bases, and 15 bases lay between the germline ends. The CDR3, as DNA: TGTGCCAGCAGCTTGGGGAAGGATCAGGGTGAGCAGTTCTTC. Encoded protein: CASSLGKDQGEQFF.

The chain couples TRBV11-3 to TRBJ1-3, with 7 bases fitting TRBD1. The J segment lost 2 bases and the V segment lost 6 bases, leaving 4 bases of the junction unmatched. CDR3 length equals 14 residues. Per germline, CDR1 SGHNT and CDR2 YENEEA. The CDR3 bases are TGTGCCAGCAGAAAGACAGGGCCTGGAAACACCATATATTTT. Encoded protein: CASRKTGPGNTIYF.

J is TRBJ1-5 and V is TRBV6-1; D remains unclear. Trimming took 4 bases from V and 3 from J, leaving 1 base between them. This CDR3 spans 11 amino acids. Germline assignment: CDR1 MNHNS and CDR2 SASEGT. In DNA form, the CDR3 reads TGTGCCAGCAGTGCCAATCAGCCCCAGCATTTT. It translates to CASSANQPQHF.

The chain links TRBV4-3 to TRBJ1-1, with a weak D call TRBD1 (6 bases). This CDR3 is built from 16 residues. Germline CDR1 LGHNA, CDR2 YSLEER. Between the trimmed V and J ends, which lost 2 bases and 0 bases, there was a span of 13 bases. CDR3: CASSQTRTAMNTEAFF. CDR3 nucleotides: TGCGCCAGCAGCCAAACTAGGACAGCGATGAACACTGAAGCTTTCTTT.

The chain uses TRBV6-6 and TRBJ1-2; a possible D gene is TRBD1 (5 bases). Trimming stripped 4 bases from V and 2 bases from J, with 14 bases between. The CDR3 length is 15 residues. CDR1 and CDR2 (germline): MNHNY, SVGAGI (reference sequence). For the CDR3, the DNA is TGTGCCAGCAGTTTTTCCCTGACAGAAAACTATGGCTACACCTTC. Translated: CASSFSLTENYGYTF.

The J gene is TRBJ2-1, the V gene TRBV6-5; no definite D call. V was shortened by 6 bases and J by 7 bases, with 16 bases between the two germline ends. The CDR3 consists of 14 residues. Germline CDR1 is MNHEY and CDR2 is SVGAGI. CDR3 amino acids: CASRLEPVENEQFF. The CDR3 region has the DNA TGTGCCAGCAGACTCGAGCCGGTGGAGAATGAGCAGTTCTTC.

The genes are TRBV14 and TRBJ2-5; D gene unclear. V was shortened by 0 bases and J by 2 bases, with 19 bases between the two germline ends. Germline V gene data show CDR1 as SGHDN and CDR2 as FVKESK. CDR3 length: 18 residues. CDR3 region: CASSQDESVLDGQETQYF. The CDR3 DNA is TGTGCCAGCAGCCAAGACGAGAGCGTCCTCGACGGGCAAGAGACCCAGTACTTC.

This rearrangement joins TRBV5-6 to TRBJ1-4; TRBD1 aligns across 7 bases. The CDR3 extends over 16 amino acids. V shed 3 bases and J 5 bases; nucleotides not matched to a gene: 10. In germline, CDR1 is SGHDT, CDR2 YYEEEE. CDR3 nucleotides: TGTGCCAGCAGCTCTACAGGGGTTTCGGCAAATGAAAAACTGTTTTTT. It yields the protein CASSSTGVSANEKLFF.

The chain carries TRBV14 and TRBJ2-1; 11 nucleotides align to TRBD2. Germline V gives CDR1 SGHDN, CDR2 FVKESK. CDR3 length equals 17 residues. Unmatched junction bases numbered 8, after V lost 3 bases and J lost 4 bases. For the CDR3, the DNA is TGTGCCAGCAGCCAGCCAGGGACTAGCGGATCATACAATGAGCAGTTCTTC. Amino acid sequence: CASSQPGTSGSYNEQFF.

The J gene is TRBJ2-3, the V gene TRBV19, with D possibly TRBD1 on 6 matching bases. The germline V gene encodes CDR1 LNHDA and CDR2 SQIVND (reference sequence). The V gene lost 10 bases and the J gene lost 3 bases, with 20 bases spanning the gap. The CDR3 sequence is 15 residues long. The CDR3 sequence: CATMGAGRGTDTQYF. CDR3 in DNA: TGTGCCACCATGGGGGCAGGGCGAGGGACAGATACGCAGTATTTT.

The CDR3 sequence: CASSSQLAGMADTQYF. In DNA form, the CDR3 reads TGCGCCAGCAGCTCTCAACTAGCGGGTATGGCAGATACGCAGTATTTT. The gene calls are TRBV5-1 and TRBJ2-3; 9 bases line up with TRBD2. The ends lost 3 bases at V and 4 bases at J; junction bases unmatched: 9. CDR1 and CDR2 (germline): SGHRS, YFSETQ. This CDR3 spans 16 amino acids.

V usage is TRBV2 and J usage is TRBJ1-4; maybe TRBD1 (5 bases). CDR1 is SNHLY and CDR2 is FYNNEI in the germline V gene. The ends were cut back, 7 bases at V and 3 bases at J, with 15 bases in the middle. CDR3 length equals 15 residues. CDR3 amino acids: CASTQSGAANEKLFF. The DNA for the CDR3 is TGTGCCAGCACCCAATCCGGGGCCGCTAATGAAAAACTGTTTTTT. Complete variable domain (other parts from reference TRBV2 and TRBJ1-4): EPEVTQTPSHQVTQMGQEVILRCVPISNHLYFYWYRQILGQKVEFLVSFYNNEISEKSEIFDDQFSVERPDGSNFTLKIRSTKLEDSAMYFCASTQSGAANEKLFFGSGTQLSVL.

The chain carries TRBV6-5 and TRBJ1-1, with unresolved D. V lost 2 bases to trimming and J lost 4 bases, with 8 bases between them. The CDR3 contains 13 residues. Looked up from germline, CDR1 is MNHEY and CDR2 is SVGAGI. CDR3 in amino acids: CASSYRGSTEAFF. DNA for the CDR3: TGTGCCAGCAGTTACAGAGGGAGCACTGAAGCTTTCTTT.

In DNA, the CDR3 is TGTGCCAGTAGTAACCCTACCGGGACGGACTACAATGAGCAGTTCTTC. Amino acid sequence: CASSNPTGTDYNEQFF. The chain combines TRBV19 with TRBJ2-1; either TRBD1 or TRBD2 may supply D (5 bases each). Trimming stripped 4 bases from V and 3 bases from J, with 16 bases between. This CDR3 has 16 amino acids. CDR1 LNHDA and CDR2 SQIVND come from the germline V gene (reference sequence).

CDR3 sequence reads: CSLPGPTEAFF. The CDR3 DNA is TGCAGCCTTCCTGGTCCCACTGAAGCTTTCTTT. The chain uses TRBV29-1 and TRBJ1-1; D not certain. The CDR3 has 11 residues. Trimming took 8 bases from V and 4 from J, leaving 11 bases between them. Germline loops: CDR1 SQVTM, CDR2 ANQGSEA.

This chain links TRBV7-2 with TRBJ2-3; 9 bases align to TRBD2. V trimming: 6 bases; J trimming: 4 bases; junction bases outside the gene matches: 14. This CDR3 region has 17 residues. CDR1 is SGHTA and CDR2 is FQGNSA in the germline V gene. CDR3 in amino acids: CASSRQGSGGGADTQYF. The CDR3 DNA reads as TGTGCCAGCAGTCGACAGGGTAGCGGGGGTGGCGCAGATACGCAGTATTTT.

Here the CDR3 DNA reads TGTGCCAGCAGTACCCGGGACGGGGCCTACGAGCAGTACTTC. Its protein is CASSTRDGAYEQYF. The V gene is TRBV6-1, the J gene TRBJ2-7; D is perhaps TRBD1 or TRBD2 (5 bases each). Between the trimmed V and J ends, which lost 5 bases and 2 bases, there was a span of 13 bases. The CDR3 runs 14 residues. Germline V lookup: CDR1 MNHNS, CDR2 SASEGT.

This chain links TRBV5-4 with TRBJ2-3; 8 bases line up with TRBD1. The junction had 4 bases not matched to a gene; V was cut back by 2 bases and J by 5 bases. Germline loops: CDR1 SGHNT, CDR2 YYREEE (reference sequence). The CDR3 runs 14 residues. CDR3 nucleotides: TGTGCCAGCAGCTTAGCAGGGGGCAGAGATACGCAGTATTTT. Its protein product is CASSLAGGRDTQYF.

The rearrangement joins TRBV6-1 to TRBJ1-2; a weak D match, TRBD1 (5 bases). Germline V gene lookup returns CDR1 MNHNS and CDR2 SASEGT. V lost 8 bases to trimming and J lost 2 bases, with 18 bases between them. The CDR3 extends over 15 amino acids. The CDR3 sequence: CASLDVYGTNYGYTF. As DNA, the CDR3 is TGTGCCAGCCTAGACGTTTACGGGACGAACTATGGCTACACCTTC.